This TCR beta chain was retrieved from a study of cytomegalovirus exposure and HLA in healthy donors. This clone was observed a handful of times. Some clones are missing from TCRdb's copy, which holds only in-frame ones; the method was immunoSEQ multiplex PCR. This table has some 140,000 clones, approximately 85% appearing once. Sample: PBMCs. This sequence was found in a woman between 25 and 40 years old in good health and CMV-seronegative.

CDR3 in DNA: TGTGCCAGCAGTCAGACAGGGTACCGGGAAAAACTGTTTTTT. This gives the protein CASSQTGYREKLFF. The gene calls are TRBV7-2 and TRBJ1-4, with 7 nucleotides matching TRBD1. CDR3 length: 14 amino acids. Germline-derived CDR1 and CDR2 are SGHTA and FQGNSA. The V and J ends lost 6 bases and 8 bases, in that order; junction bases with no gene match: 9.